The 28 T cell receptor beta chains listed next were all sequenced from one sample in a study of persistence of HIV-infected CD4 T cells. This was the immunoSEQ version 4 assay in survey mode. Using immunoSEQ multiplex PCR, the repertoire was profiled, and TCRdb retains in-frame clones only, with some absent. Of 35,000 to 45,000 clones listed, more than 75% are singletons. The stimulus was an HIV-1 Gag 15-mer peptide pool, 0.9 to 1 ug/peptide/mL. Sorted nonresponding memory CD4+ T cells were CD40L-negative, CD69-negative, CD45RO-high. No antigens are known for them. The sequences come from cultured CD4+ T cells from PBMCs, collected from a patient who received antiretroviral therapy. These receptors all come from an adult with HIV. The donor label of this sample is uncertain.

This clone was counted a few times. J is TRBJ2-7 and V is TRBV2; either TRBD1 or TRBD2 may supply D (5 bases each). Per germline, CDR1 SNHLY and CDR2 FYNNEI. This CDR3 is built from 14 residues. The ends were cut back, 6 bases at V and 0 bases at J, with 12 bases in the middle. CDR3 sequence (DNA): TGTGCCAGCAGACGGGACGTAAACTCCTACGAGCAGTACTTC. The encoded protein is CASRRDVNSYEQYF. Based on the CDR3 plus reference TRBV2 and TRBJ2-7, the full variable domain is EPEVTQTPSHQVTQMGQEVILRCVPISNHLYFYWYRQILGQKVEFLVSFYNNEISEKSEIFDDQFSVERPDGSNFTLKIRSTKLEDSAMYFCASRRDVNSYEQYFGPGTRLTVT.

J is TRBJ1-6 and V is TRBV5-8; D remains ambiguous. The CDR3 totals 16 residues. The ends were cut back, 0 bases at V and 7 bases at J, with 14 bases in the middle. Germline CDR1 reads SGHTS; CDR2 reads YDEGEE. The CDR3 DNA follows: TGTGCCAGCAGCTTGGTGTGGGTGGAGGGCAATTCACCCCTCCACTTT. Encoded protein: CASSLVWVEGNSPLHF.

For the CDR3, the DNA is TGTGCCAGCAGTGGTGCGAGCGGGGGATTCAATGAGCAGTTCTTC. Residues: CASSGASGGFNEQFF. The rearrangement joins TRBV6-6 to TRBJ2-1, with 8 bases aligning to TRBD2. The V and J ends lost 5 bases and 6 bases, in that order; junction bases with no gene match: 9. This CDR3 comprises 15 residues. Germline lookup yields CDR1 MNHNY and CDR2 SVGAGI (reference sequence).

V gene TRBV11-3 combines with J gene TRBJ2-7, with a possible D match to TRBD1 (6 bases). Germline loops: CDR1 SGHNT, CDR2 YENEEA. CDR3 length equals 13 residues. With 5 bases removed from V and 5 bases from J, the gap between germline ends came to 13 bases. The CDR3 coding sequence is TGTGCCAGCAGCGCGCCAGGGGAACACGAGCAGTACTTC. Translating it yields CASSAPGEHEQYF.

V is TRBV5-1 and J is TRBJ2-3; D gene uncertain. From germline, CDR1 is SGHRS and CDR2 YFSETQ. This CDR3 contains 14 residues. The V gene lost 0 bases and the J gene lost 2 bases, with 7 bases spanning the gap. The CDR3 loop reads CASSLVTDTDTQYF. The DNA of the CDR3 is TGCGCCAGCAGCTTGGTTACAGACACAGATACGCAGTATTTT.

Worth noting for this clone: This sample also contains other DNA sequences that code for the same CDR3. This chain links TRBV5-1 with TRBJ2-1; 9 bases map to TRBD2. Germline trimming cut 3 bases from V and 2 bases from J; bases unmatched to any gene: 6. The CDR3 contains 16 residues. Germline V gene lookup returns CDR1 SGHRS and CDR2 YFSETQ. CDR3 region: CASSYGQRGAYNEQFF. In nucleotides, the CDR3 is TGCGCCAGCAGCTACGGTCAGCGGGGGGCCTACAATGAGCAGTTCTTC.

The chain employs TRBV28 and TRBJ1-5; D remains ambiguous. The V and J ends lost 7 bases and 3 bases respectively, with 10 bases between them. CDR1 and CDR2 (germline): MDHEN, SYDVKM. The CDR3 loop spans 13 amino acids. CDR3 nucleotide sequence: TGTGCCAGCAATAAAGGATTCAATCAGCCCCAGCATTTT. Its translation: CASNKGFNQPQHF.

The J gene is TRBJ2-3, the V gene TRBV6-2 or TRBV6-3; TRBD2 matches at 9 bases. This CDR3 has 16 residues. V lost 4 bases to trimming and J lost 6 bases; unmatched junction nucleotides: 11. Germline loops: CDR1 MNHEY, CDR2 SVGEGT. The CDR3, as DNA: TGTGCCAGCAGTTGGGCCCAAGCGGGGGGCATGGATACGCAGTATTTT. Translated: CASSWAQAGGMDTQYF.

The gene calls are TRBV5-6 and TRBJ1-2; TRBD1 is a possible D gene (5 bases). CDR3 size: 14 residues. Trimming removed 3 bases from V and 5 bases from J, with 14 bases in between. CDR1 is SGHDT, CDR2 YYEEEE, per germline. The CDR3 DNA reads TGTGCCAGCAGCTGGTTGGGGGGAGCATATGGCTACACCTTC. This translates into CASSWLGGAYGYTF.

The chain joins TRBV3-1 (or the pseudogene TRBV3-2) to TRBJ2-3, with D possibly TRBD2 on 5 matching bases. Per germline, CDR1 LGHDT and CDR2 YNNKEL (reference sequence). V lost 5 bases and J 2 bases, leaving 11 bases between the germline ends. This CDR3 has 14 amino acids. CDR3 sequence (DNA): TGTGCCAGCAGCTTTCGGACTTACACAGATACGCAGTATTTT. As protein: CASSFRTYTDTQYF.

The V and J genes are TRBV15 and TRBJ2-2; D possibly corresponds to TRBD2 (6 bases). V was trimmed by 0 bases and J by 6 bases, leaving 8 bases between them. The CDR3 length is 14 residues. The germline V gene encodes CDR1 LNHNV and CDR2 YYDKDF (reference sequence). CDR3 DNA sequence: TGTGCCACCAGCAGAGAATCGGGGGCCGGGGAGCTGTTTTTT. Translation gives CATSRESGAGELFF.

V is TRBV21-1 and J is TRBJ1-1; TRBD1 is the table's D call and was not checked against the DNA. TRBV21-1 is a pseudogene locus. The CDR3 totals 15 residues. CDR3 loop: CASSPRHRVRTEAFF. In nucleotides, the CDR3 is TGTGCCAGCAGCCCCAGGCACAGGGTGAGGACTGAAGCTTTCTTT.

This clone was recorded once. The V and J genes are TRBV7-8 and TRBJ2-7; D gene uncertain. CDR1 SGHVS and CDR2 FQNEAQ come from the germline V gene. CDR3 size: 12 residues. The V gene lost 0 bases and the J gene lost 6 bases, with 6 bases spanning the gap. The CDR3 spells CASSLAVREQYF. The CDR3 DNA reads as TGTGCCAGCAGCTTAGCGGTGCGCGAGCAGTACTTC.

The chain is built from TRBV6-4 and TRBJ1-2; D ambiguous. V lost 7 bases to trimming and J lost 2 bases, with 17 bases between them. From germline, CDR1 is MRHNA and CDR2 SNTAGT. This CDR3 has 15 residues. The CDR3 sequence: CASKPHPDDNYGYTF. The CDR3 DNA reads TGTGCCAGCAAACCGCACCCGGACGACAACTATGGCTACACCTTC.

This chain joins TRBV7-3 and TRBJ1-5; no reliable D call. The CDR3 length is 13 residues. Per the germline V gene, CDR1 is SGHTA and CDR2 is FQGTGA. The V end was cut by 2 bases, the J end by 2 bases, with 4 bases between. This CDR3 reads CASSLFGNQPQHF. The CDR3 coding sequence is TGTGCCAGCAGCTTATTTGGCAATCAGCCCCAGCATTTT.

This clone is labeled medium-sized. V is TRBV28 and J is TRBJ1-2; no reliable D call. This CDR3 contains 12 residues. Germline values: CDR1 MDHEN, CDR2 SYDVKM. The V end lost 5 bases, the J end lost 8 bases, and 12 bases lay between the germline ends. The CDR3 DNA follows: TGTGCCAGCAGTAGAGAGACAACAGGCTACACCTTC. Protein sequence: CASSRETTGYTF.

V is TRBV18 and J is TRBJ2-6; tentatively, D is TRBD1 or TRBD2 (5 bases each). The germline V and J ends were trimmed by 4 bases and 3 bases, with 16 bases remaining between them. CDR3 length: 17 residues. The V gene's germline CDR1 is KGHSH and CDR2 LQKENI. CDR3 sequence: CASSRDPPQIGANVLTF. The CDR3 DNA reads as TGTGCCAGCTCACGGGACCCACCCCAAATTGGGGCCAACGTCCTGACTTTC.

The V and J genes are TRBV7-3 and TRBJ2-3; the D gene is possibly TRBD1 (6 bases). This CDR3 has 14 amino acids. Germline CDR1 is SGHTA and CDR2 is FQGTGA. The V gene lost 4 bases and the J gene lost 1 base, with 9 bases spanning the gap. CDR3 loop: CASSSKGGTDTQYF. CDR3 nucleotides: TGTGCCAGCAGCTCAAAGGGGGGCACAGATACGCAGTATTTT. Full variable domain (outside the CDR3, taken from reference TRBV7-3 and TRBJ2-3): GAGVSQTPSNKVTEKGKYVELRCDPISGHTALYWYRQSLGQGPEFLIYFQGTGAADDSGLPNDRFFAVRPEGSVSTLKIQRTERGDSAVYLCASSSKGGTDTQYFGPGTRLTVL.

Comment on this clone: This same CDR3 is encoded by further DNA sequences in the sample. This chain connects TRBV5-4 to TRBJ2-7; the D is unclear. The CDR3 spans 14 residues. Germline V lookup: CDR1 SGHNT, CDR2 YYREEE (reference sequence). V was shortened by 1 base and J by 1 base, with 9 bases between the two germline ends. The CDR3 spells CASSLSSASYEQYF. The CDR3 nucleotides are TGTGCCAGCAGCTTGTCCAGCGCATCCTACGAGCAGTACTTC.

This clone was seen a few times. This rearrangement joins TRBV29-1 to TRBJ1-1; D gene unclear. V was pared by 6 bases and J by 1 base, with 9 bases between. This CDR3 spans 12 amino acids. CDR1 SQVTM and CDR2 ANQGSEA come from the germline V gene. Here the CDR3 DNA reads TGCAGCGTCTCGGAGGGGAACACTGAAGCTTTCTTT. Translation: CSVSEGNTEAFF.

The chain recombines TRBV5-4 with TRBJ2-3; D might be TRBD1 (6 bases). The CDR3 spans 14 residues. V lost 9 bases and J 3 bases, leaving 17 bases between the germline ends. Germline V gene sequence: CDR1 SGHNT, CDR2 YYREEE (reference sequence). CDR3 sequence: CAIPARGVTDTQYF. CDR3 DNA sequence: TGTGCCATTCCGGCCAGGGGTGTGACAGATACGCAGTATTTT. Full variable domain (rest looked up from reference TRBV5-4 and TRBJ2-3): ETGVTQSPTHLIKTRGQQVTLRCSSQSGHNTVSWYQQALGQGPQFIFQYYREEENGRGNFPPRFSGLQFPNYSSELNVNALELDDSALYLCAIPARGVTDTQYFGPGTRLTVL.

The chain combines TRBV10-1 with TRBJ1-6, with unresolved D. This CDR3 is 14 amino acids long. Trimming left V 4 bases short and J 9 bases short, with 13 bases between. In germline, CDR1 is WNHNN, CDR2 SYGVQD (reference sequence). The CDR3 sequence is CASSGTADGSPLHF. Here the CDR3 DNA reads TGCGCCAGCAGTGGAACTGCGGATGGTTCACCCCTCCACTTT.

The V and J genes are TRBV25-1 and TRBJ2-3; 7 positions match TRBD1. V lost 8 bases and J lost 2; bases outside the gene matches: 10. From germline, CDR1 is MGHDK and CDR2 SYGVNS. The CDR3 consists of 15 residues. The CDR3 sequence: CASQRQGRVTDTQYF. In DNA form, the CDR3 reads TGTGCCAGCCAGCGACAGGGACGGGTCACAGATACGCAGTATTTT.

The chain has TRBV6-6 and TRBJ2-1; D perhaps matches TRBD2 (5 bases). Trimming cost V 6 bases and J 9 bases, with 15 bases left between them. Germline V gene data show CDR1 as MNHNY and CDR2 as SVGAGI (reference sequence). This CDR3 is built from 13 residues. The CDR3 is CASSLTREGEQFF. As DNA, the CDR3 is TGTGCCAGCAGCCTCACTAGGGAAGGTGAGCAGTTCTTC.

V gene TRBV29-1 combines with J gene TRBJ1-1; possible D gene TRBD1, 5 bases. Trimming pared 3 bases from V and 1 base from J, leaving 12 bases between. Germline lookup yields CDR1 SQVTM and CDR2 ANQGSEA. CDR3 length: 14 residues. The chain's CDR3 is CSVDGPGRNTEAFF. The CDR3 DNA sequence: TGCAGCGTTGACGGCCCGGGGCGGAACACTGAAGCTTTCTTT.

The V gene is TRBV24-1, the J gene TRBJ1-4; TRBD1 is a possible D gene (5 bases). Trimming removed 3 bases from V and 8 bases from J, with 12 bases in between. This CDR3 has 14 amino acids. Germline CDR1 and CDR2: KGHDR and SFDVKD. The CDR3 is CATSDGDGIEKLFF. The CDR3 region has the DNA TGTGCCACCAGTGATGGGGACGGTATAGAAAAACTGTTTTTT.

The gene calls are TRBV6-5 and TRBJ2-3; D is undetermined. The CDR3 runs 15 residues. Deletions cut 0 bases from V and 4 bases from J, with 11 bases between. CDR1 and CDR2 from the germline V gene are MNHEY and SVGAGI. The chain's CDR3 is CASSYSSPPADTQYF. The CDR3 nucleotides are TGTGCCAGCAGTTACTCGAGTCCCCCAGCAGATACGCAGTATTTT.

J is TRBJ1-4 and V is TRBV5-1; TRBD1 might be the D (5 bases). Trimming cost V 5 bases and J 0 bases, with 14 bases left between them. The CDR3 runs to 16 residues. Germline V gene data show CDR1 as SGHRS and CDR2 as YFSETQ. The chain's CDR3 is CASRKNGATTNEKLFF. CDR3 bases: TGCGCCAGCAGGAAAAACGGGGCTACAACTAATGAAAAACTGTTTTTT.